The 31 T cell receptor beta chains given below trace back to one sample, sequenced in a study of T cell repertoires in ileal Crohn's disease. As to time point: neoterminal ileum biopsy at postoperative endoscopy, about 6 months after surgery. The method was immunoSEQ multiplex PCR; TCRdb's version includes in-frame clones alone and lacks a portion of them. The data contain over 3,000 clones, 75% to 90% of them singletons. The specimen sequenced was ileal tissue. The receptors were gathered from an adult with Crohn's disease.

V and J are TRBV11-2 and TRBJ2-2; the D gene is possibly TRBD1 (6 bases). Trimming pared 5 bases from V and 4 bases from J, leaving 14 bases between. The CDR3 length is 15 residues. Germline CDR1 SGHAT, CDR2 FQNNGV. The CDR3 sequence is CASSVTGYGTGELFF. The CDR3 DNA sequence: TGTGCCAGCAGCGTCACAGGGTATGGCACCGGGGAGCTGTTTTTT.

This clone was detected only a few times. The chain recombines TRBV6-5 with TRBJ1-2; TRBD1 is a possible D gene (5 bases). CDR1 MNHEY and CDR2 SVGAGI come from the germline V gene. The CDR3 has 14 amino acids. V was clipped by 4 bases and J by 8 bases, with 17 bases between them. The DNA of the CDR3 is TGTGCCAGCAGTTCCCACGGGGCTGGCTTCGGCTACACCTTC. Amino acids: CASSSHGAGFGYTF.

V gene TRBV19 combines with J gene TRBJ2-6; maybe TRBD1 (6 bases). Germline CDR1 reads LNHDA; CDR2 reads SQIVND (reference sequence). V was shortened by 8 bases and J by 0 bases, with 11 bases between the two germline ends. The CDR3 runs to 15 residues. The CDR3 coding sequence is TGTGCCAGTGATCAGGGGATCTCTGGGGCCAACGTCCTGACTTTC. This encodes CASDQGISGANVLTF.

This chain uses TRBV10-2 with TRBJ1-2; 7 nucleotides align to TRBD1. Germline trimming cut 2 bases from V and 4 bases from J; bases unmatched to any gene: 4. Germline-derived CDR1 and CDR2 are WSHSY and SAAADI. This CDR3 has 14 residues. For the CDR3, the DNA is TGCGCCAGCAGTGAGGGGTGGGACAGCTATGGCTACACCTTC. Protein sequence: CASSEGWDSYGYTF.

This clone showed up just a few times. V usage is TRBV5-1 and J usage is TRBJ2-6; TRBD1 agrees at 10 bases. The germline V gene has CDR1 SGHRS and CDR2 YFSETQ. The ends lost 4 bases at V and 0 bases at J; junction bases unmatched: 4. This CDR3 contains 17 residues. CDR3 sequence: CASSPGQGLSGANVLTF. DNA of the CDR3: TGCGCCAGCAGCCCGGGACAGGGGCTCTCTGGGGCCAACGTCCTGACTTTC.

The chain combines TRBV20-1 with TRBJ2-3; 7 bases agree with TRBD2. Trimming removed 1 base from V and 10 bases from J; junction bases left unmatched: 2. CDR1 is DFQATT, CDR2 SNEGSKA, per germline (reference sequence). The CDR3 contains 11 residues. In nucleotides, the CDR3 is TGCAGTGCTAGAGGACGGGGGGCGCAGTATTTT. Protein: CSARGRGAQYF.

The chain links TRBV7-6 to TRBJ2-5, with D unresolved. CDR3 size: 14 residues. Trimming removed 5 bases from V and 1 base from J, with 11 bases in between. Germline CDR1 and CDR2: SGHVS and FNYEAQ. CDR3 in amino acids: CASSLLVRQETQYF. CDR3 nucleotides: TGTGCCAGCAGCCTTCTGGTGCGCCAAGAGACCCAGTACTTC.

The chain has TRBV28 and TRBJ1-2, with a tentative D call TRBD1 (5 bases). Trimming stripped 2 bases from V and 7 bases from J, with 11 bases between. The germline gives CDR1 MDHEN, CDR2 SYDVKM. The CDR3 is 13 amino acids. The CDR3 protein is CASSLNPGSGYTF. CDR3 bases: TGTGCCAGCAGTTTAAACCCAGGGAGTGGCTACACCTTC.

The chain carries TRBV10-3 and TRBJ1-2; no clear D gene. The V end was cut by 3 bases, the J end by 4 bases, with 9 bases between. Germline CDR1 reads ENHRY; CDR2 reads SYGVKD. CDR3 length: 13 residues. The CDR3 DNA reads TGTGCCATCAGTGATTCGGCAGCCTATGGCTACACCTTC. The encoded protein is CAISDSAAYGYTF.

The V gene is TRBV11-2, the J gene TRBJ1-2; D gene unclear. Trimming took off 1 base at V and 2 bases at J, with 11 bases between the two ends. The CDR3 covers 15 residues. Germline V gives CDR1 SGHAT, CDR2 FQNNGV. The CDR3 bases are TGTGCCAGCAGCTTAGTTTATTACGGCAACTATGGCTACACCTTC. Encoded protein: CASSLVYYGNYGYTF.

The chain links TRBV6-1 to TRBJ2-1; the match to TRBD1 covers 10 bases. The CDR3 has 15 amino acids. J gave up 7 bases and V 7 bases, and 10 bases lay outside the gene matches. Germline V gives CDR1 MNHNS, CDR2 SASEGT. The CDR3: CASTLRQGAQNEQFF. CDR3 sequence (DNA): TGTGCCAGCACCCTTAGACAGGGGGCGCAGAATGAGCAGTTCTTC.

The chain couples TRBV5-1 to TRBJ2-3; the match to TRBD2 covers 10 bases. The V gene's germline CDR1 is SGHRS and CDR2 YFSETQ. This CDR3 region has 16 residues. Trimming at V came to 4 bases and at J to 1 base, leaving 6 bases not matched to a gene. This chain's CDR3 is CASSKALAGGTDTQYF. The DNA of the CDR3 is TGCGCCAGCAGCAAAGCCCTAGCGGGAGGCACAGATACGCAGTATTTT.

V gene TRBV5-6 combines with J gene TRBJ2-7; D unclear. CDR3 length equals 11 residues. With 4 bases removed from V and 5 bases from J, the gap between germline ends came to 7 bases. From germline, CDR1 is SGHDT and CDR2 YYEEEE. The CDR3 DNA reads as TGTGCCAGCAGCCGGCTCCACGAGCAGTACTTC. As protein: CASSRLHEQYF.

The chain is built from TRBV28 and TRBJ2-5; tentatively, D is TRBD1 (5 bases). Germline V gives CDR1 MDHEN, CDR2 SYDVKM. V was cut by 8 bases and J by 4 bases, with 17 bases left in between. CDR3 length: 14 residues. The CDR3 loop is CASRAPDQGETQYF. As DNA, the CDR3 is TGTGCCAGCCGCGCCCCGGATCAGGGAGAGACCCAGTACTTC.

This chain links TRBV10-3 with TRBJ1-2; D is ambiguous. V was cut by 2 bases and J by 8 bases, with 21 bases left in between. This CDR3 has 16 amino acids. Germline V gives CDR1 ENHRY, CDR2 SYGVKD. Here the CDR3 reads CAISERRAALESGYTF. The CDR3, as DNA: TGTGCCATCAGTGAGAGGCGGGCAGCTTTAGAGAGCGGCTACACCTTC.

The table lists this clone with a count of one. The V call is TRBV18, the J call TRBJ2-1; 8 bases are a match to TRBD1. Germline V gene sequence: CDR1 KGHSH, CDR2 LQKENI. The V segment lost 3 bases and the J segment 4 bases; nucleotides outside the gene matches: 5. The CDR3 length is 15 residues. The CDR3 is CASSPDRGAYNEQFF. CDR3 in DNA: TGTGCCAGCTCACCCGACAGGGGCGCTTACAATGAGCAGTTCTTC.

This chain joins TRBV5-4 and TRBJ1-3; TRBD1 is a possible D gene (5 bases). The germline gives CDR1 SGHNT, CDR2 YYREEE (reference sequence). Trimming left V 4 bases short and J 0 bases short, with 14 bases between. The CDR3 consists of 16 residues. CDR3 protein: CASSQGGGLSGNTIYF. DNA of the CDR3: TGTGCCAGCAGCCAGGGCGGTGGGCTCTCTGGAAACACCATATATTTT.

The chain couples TRBV5-1 to TRBJ2-7; 10 bases map to TRBD1. The germline CDR1 and CDR2 sequences are SGHRS and YFSETQ. V lost 4 bases, J lost 6 bases, and 7 bases stayed unmatched. There are 14 residues in the CDR3. The CDR3 DNA follows: TGCGCCAGCAGCCCTACCTGGACAGGGGGCGAGCAGTACTTC. Residues: CASSPTWTGGEQYF.

The chain is built from TRBV25-1 and TRBJ1-4; D ambiguous. V lost 3 bases, J lost 4 bases, and 15 bases lay in between. The CDR3 totals 16 residues. The germline V gene encodes CDR1 MGHDK and CDR2 SYGVNS. In DNA, the CDR3 is TGTGCCAGCAGTGAGCCCAAGGAACAGCTTAATGAAAAACTGTTTTTT. It yields the protein CASSEPKEQLNEKLFF.

The chain uses TRBV7-8 and TRBJ2-7; D is perhaps TRBD1 (7 bases). This CDR3 spans 14 amino acids. The germline V gene has CDR1 SGHVS and CDR2 FQNEAQ. V lost 5 bases, J lost 3 bases, and 14 bases lay in between. The CDR3 protein is CASSRSGGNYEQYF. Here the CDR3 DNA reads TGTGCCAGCAGCCGTTCAGGGGGGAACTACGAGCAGTACTTC.

The chain uses TRBV7-2 and TRBJ2-5; TRBD1 matches at 8 bases. Germline-derived CDR1 and CDR2 are SGHTA and FQGNSA. This CDR3 has 15 amino acids. The junction had 12 bases not matched to a gene; V was cut back by 8 bases and J by 4 bases. The CDR3 region has the DNA TGTGCCAGCCGCCCCCAAACAGGGGGACGAGAGACCCAGTACTTC. This gives the protein CASRPQTGGRETQYF.

The rearrangement uses TRBV28 and TRBJ2-1; 11 bases are shared with TRBD2. V lost 7 bases to trimming and J lost 8 bases; unmatched junction nucleotides: 10. The CDR3 spans 15 residues. The germline gives CDR1 MDHEN, CDR2 SYDVKM. Written as DNA, the CDR3 is TGTGCCAGCACCTTACTAGCGGGAGAAGGCGATGAGCAGTTCTTC. This codes for CASTLLAGEGDEQFF.

The chain recombines TRBV28 with TRBJ2-7; TRBD2 aligns across 10 bases. The J segment lost 6 bases and the V segment lost 2 bases, leaving 10 bases of the junction unmatched. CDR1 and CDR2 (germline): MDHEN, SYDVKM. The CDR3 is 16 amino acids. DNA for the CDR3: TGTGCCAGCAGTTTAGTTCCCGGGACTAGCGTACCCGAGCAGTACTTC. Translating it yields CASSLVPGTSVPEQYF.

The V gene is TRBV25-1, the J gene TRBJ1-6; no clear D gene. The CDR3 contains 16 residues. The V gene's germline CDR1 is MGHDK and CDR2 SYGVNS. Trimming pared 1 base from V and 7 bases from J, leaving 14 bases between. This CDR3 reads CASSESGVSLNSPLHF. The DNA for the CDR3 is TGTGCCAGCAGTGAATCGGGCGTCTCCTTGAATTCACCCCTCCACTTT.

The chain joins TRBV5-5 to TRBJ1-5; 7 bases align to TRBD1. The germline CDR1 and CDR2 sequences are SGHKS and YYEKEE (reference sequence). V lost 7 bases to trimming and J lost 4 bases; unmatched junction nucleotides: 11. The CDR3 covers 15 residues. The CDR3 DNA follows: TGTGCCAGCCGTTCCGGGACAGAGAAAAATCAGCCCCAGCATTTT. Translation gives CASRSGTEKNQPQHF.

The chain combines TRBV6-5 with TRBJ2-3, with a tentative D call TRBD2 (6 bases). The germline V and J ends were trimmed by 2 bases and 0 bases, with 9 bases remaining between them. The CDR3 contains 15 residues. The germline CDR1 and CDR2 sequences are MNHEY and SVGAGI. CDR3 protein: CASSYHAGSTDTQYF. The DNA for the CDR3 is TGTGCCAGCAGTTACCACGCGGGGAGCACAGATACGCAGTATTTT.

The chain uses TRBV10-3 and TRBJ2-7; D ambiguous. CDR1 and CDR2 from the germline V gene are ENHRY and SYGVKD. The CDR3 length is 12 residues. Trimming removed 5 bases at V and 5 bases at J, with 10 bases between. CDR3: CAISPVADEQYF. In DNA form, the CDR3 reads TGTGCCATCAGTCCTGTTGCCGACGAGCAGTACTTC.

The genes are TRBV28 and TRBJ2-3, with TRBD2 as a possible D gene (6 bases). The CDR3 is made up of 19 amino acids. The ends were cut back, 4 bases at V and 0 bases at J, with 23 bases in the middle. Germline assignment: CDR1 MDHEN and CDR2 SYDVKM. CDR3 nucleotide sequence: TGTGCCAGCAGTTCGGGCGGGATTGGTGGCCTTTCTAGCACAGATACGCAGTATTTT. This gives the protein CASSSGGIGGLSSTDTQYF.

The CDR3 loop reads CASSQGPKGSLNSYEQYF. The CDR3 DNA follows: TGTGCCAGCAGCCAGGGGCCTAAGGGCAGCTTAAACTCCTACGAGCAGTACTTC. The rearrangement uses TRBV7-3 and TRBJ2-7; tentatively, D is TRBD1 (6 bases). Germline V gene lookup returns CDR1 SGHTA and CDR2 FQGTGA. The CDR3 runs to 18 residues. V was clipped by 5 bases and J by 0 bases, with 23 bases between them.

This chain uses TRBV28 with TRBJ2-7, with D possibly called TRBD1 or TRBD2 (5 bases each). V lost 9 bases and J lost 2, with 14 bases in between. Germline V gene data show CDR1 as MDHEN and CDR2 as SYDVKM. CDR3 length equals 13 residues. CDR3 residues: CASAGTPTYEQYF. The CDR3 DNA reads as TGTGCCAGTGCCGGGACGCCTACCTACGAGCAGTACTTC.

This clone has more than one count but fewer than ten. V is TRBV2 and J is TRBJ2-7; the match to TRBD1 covers 8 bases. With 5 bases clipped from V and 7 bases from J, the junction kept 7 bases outside the gene matches. In germline, CDR1 is SNHLY, CDR2 FYNNEI. The CDR3 extends over 13 amino acids. The CDR3 bases are TGTGCCAGCAGTCGGACAGGGTTGGAGGAGCAGTACTTC. The encoded protein is CASSRTGLEEQYF.